Following are 25 T cell receptor beta chains from one sample sequenced in a study of cytomegalovirus exposure and HLA in healthy donors. PCR used 60 Vbeta primers and 13 Jbeta primers. The method was immunoSEQ multiplex PCR; TCRdb's version includes in-frame clones alone and lacks a portion of them. This sample carries about 150,000 clones, roughly 10% of them seen once, and the ten largest clones take less than 2%. Sequencing was done on a sample of PBMCs. The source is a man aged 45 to 65 in good health and CMV-seronegative.

V gene TRBV18 combines with J gene TRBJ1-4, with D maybe TRBD1 (5 bases). The germline gives CDR1 KGHSH, CDR2 LQKENI. This CDR3 contains 16 residues. Trimming cost V 5 bases and J 0 bases, with 13 bases left between them. The CDR3 nucleotides are TGTGCCAGCTCAGTAATGGACATTGCAACTAATGAAAAACTGTTTTTT. Its protein product is CASSVMDIATNEKLFF.

As DNA, the CDR3 is TGTGCCACCAGCGCTCGAGGGACAGGGCAAGAGACCCAGTACTTC. It translates to CATSARGTGQETQYF. The chain is built from TRBV15 and TRBJ2-5; TRBD1 matches 9 bases. The V segment lost 5 bases and the J segment 2 bases; nucleotides outside the gene matches: 6. CDR1 and CDR2 (germline): LNHNV, YYDKDF (reference sequence). CDR3 length equals 15 residues.

This sequence joins TRBV2 and TRBJ1-2; 9 nucleotides match TRBD1. The CDR3 totals 15 residues. Germline V gene data show CDR1 as SNHLY and CDR2 as FYNNEI. V gave up 5 bases and J gave up 3 bases; unmatched junction bases: 7. CDR3 protein: CASSRLDRGYYGYTF. For the CDR3, the DNA is TGTGCCAGCAGTCGTCTGGACAGGGGATACTATGGCTACACCTTC.

The V call is TRBV5-1, the J call TRBJ2-1; 9 bases match TRBD2. Per germline, CDR1 SGHRS and CDR2 YFSETQ. CDR3 length equals 16 residues. Trimming removed 0 bases from V and 7 bases from J; junction bases left unmatched: 8. The DNA for the CDR3 is TGCGCCAGCAGCTTGGGGGGCGGGAGGGCCGATAATGAGCAGTTCTTC. This codes for CASSLGGGRADNEQFF.

The chain joins TRBV4-2 to TRBJ2-1; 13 bases are shared with TRBD2. Unmatched junction bases numbered 6, after V lost 1 base and J lost 3 bases. The CDR3 length is 18 residues. Looked up from germline, CDR1 is LGHNA and CDR2 is YNFKEQ. CDR3 nucleotides: TGTGCCAGCAGCCAAGGGACTAGCGGGAGCACTCTCTACAATGAGCAGTTCTTC. Encoded protein: CASSQGTSGSTLYNEQFF.

This clone was counted only a few times. The J gene is TRBJ2-3, the V gene TRBV5-6, with D tentatively TRBD2 (5 bases). Trimming removed 4 bases at V and 2 bases at J, with 11 bases between. The CDR3 extends over 14 amino acids. Germline V gene data show CDR1 as SGHDT and CDR2 as YYEEEE. For the CDR3, the DNA is TGTGCCAGCAGCCGAGGGATACACACAGATACGCAGTATTTT. The encoded protein is CASSRGIHTDTQYF.

This clone was seen a handful of times. CDR3 bases: TGCGCCAGCAGCTACCAAGGGACTAGCGGGAGCGAGCAGTACTTC. Translation gives CASSYQGTSGSEQYF. The rearrangement joins TRBV5-1 to TRBJ2-7; 14 bases agree with TRBD2. Germline V lookup: CDR1 SGHRS, CDR2 YFSETQ. CDR3 length equals 15 residues. V lost 3 bases and J lost 6; bases outside the gene matches: 5. Full variable domain (missing parts from reference TRBV5-1 and TRBJ2-7): KAGVTQTPRYLIKTRGQQVTLSCSPISGHRSVSWYQQTPGQGLQFLFEYFSETQRNKGNFPGRFSGRQFSNSRSEMNVSTLELGDSALYLCASSYQGTSGSEQYFGPGTRLTVT.

This chain links TRBV6-1 with TRBJ2-2; tentatively, D is TRBD1 (6 bases). Trimming took 9 bases from V and 7 from J, leaving 18 bases between them. CDR3 size: 14 residues. Germline V gene lookup returns CDR1 MNHNS and CDR2 SASEGT. As DNA, the CDR3 is TGTGCCAGTTGGGGGCCCCGAGGTGGCGGGGAGCTGTTTTTT. As protein: CASWGPRGGGELFF.

In its sample, this clone was seen a few times. The genes are TRBV6-1 and TRBJ1-4, with TRBD1 matching 8 bases. CDR3 length equals 14 residues. V shed 3 bases, J shed 6 bases, and the junction held 3 bases outside the gene matches. Germline V gene sequence: CDR1 MNHNS, CDR2 SASEGT. The CDR3 sequence is CASSDRGQDEKLFF. In DNA, the CDR3 is TGTGCCAGCAGTGACAGGGGGCAGGATGAAAAACTGTTTTTT.

This clone was seen only a few times. The rearrangement links TRBV5-5 to TRBJ1-1; tentative D call: TRBD1 (6 bases). Germline-derived CDR1 and CDR2 are SGHKS and YYEKEE (reference sequence). Trimming removed 3 bases from V and 5 bases from J, with 11 bases in between. The CDR3 spans 13 residues. CDR3 region: CASSSGARTEAFF. The CDR3 region has the DNA TGTGCCAGCAGCTCAGGGGCCCGGACTGAAGCTTTCTTT.

The chain employs TRBV4-1 and TRBJ2-1; D ambiguous. V gave up 1 base and J gave up 9 bases, with 13 bases separating them. This CDR3 has 14 amino acids. Germline values: CDR1 MGHRA, CDR2 YSYEKL. CDR3 region: CASSQGPGRREQFF. The CDR3 DNA follows: TGCGCCAGCAGCCAAGGGCCAGGAAGGCGTGAGCAGTTCTTC.

The chain combines TRBV10-2 with TRBJ1-1; 9 bases fit TRBD1. The CDR3 runs 14 residues. CDR1 and CDR2 from the germline V gene are WSHSY and SAAADI. With 10 bases clipped from V and 1 base from J, the junction kept 7 bases outside the gene matches. The CDR3 nucleotides read TGCGCCATCGGGACAGGGATGGGGAACACTGAAGCTTTCTTT. It yields the protein CAIGTGMGNTEAFF.

This clone showed up just a few times. The rearrangement joins TRBV5-6 to TRBJ1-3, with 7 nucleotides matching TRBD1. CDR3 length: 16 amino acids. The ends lost 4 bases at V and 4 bases at J; junction bases unmatched: 11. Germline values: CDR1 SGHDT, CDR2 YYEEEE. In DNA, the CDR3 is TGTGCCAGCAGCCCCCAGGGACAGTTAAGAGGAAACACCATATATTTT. It codes for CASSPQGQLRGNTIYF.

The chain joins TRBV27 to TRBJ2-7; possibly TRBD1 for D (5 bases). Germline V gives CDR1 MNHEY, CDR2 SMNVEV (reference sequence). Trimming took off 5 bases at V and 3 bases at J, with 14 bases between the two ends. There are 14 residues in the CDR3. The CDR3 loop is CASSPLGRGYEQYF. CDR3 coding DNA: TGTGCCAGCAGTCCCTTGGGAAGGGGCTACGAGCAGTACTTC.

The CDR3 here is CASRTPPEGYTF. Written as DNA, the CDR3 is TGTGCCAGCCGCACCCCGCCAGAGGGTTACACCTTC. The chain has TRBV28 and TRBJ1-2; D remains unclear. The V end was cut by 8 bases, the J end by 11 bases, with 18 bases between. The CDR3 loop spans 12 amino acids. Germline CDR1 MDHEN, CDR2 SYDVKM.

V usage is TRBV5-1 and J usage is TRBJ1-5; TRBD1 matches 8 bases. The V gene end was trimmed by 2 bases and the J gene end by 1 base; junction bases not matched to a gene: 5. This CDR3 spans 16 amino acids. Germline-derived CDR1 and CDR2 are SGHRS and YFSETQ. As DNA, the CDR3 is TGCGCCAGCAGCTTTCAGGGGGCGAGAAGCAATCAGCCCCAGCATTTT. It yields the protein CASSFQGARSNQPQHF. Full variable domain (outside the CDR3, taken from reference TRBV5-1 and TRBJ1-5): KAGVTQTPRYLIKTRGQQVTLSCSPISGHRSVSWYQQTPGQGLQFLFEYFSETQRNKGNFPGRFSGRQFSNSRSEMNVSTLELGDSALYLCASSFQGARSNQPQHFGDGTRLSIL.

The chain is built from TRBV19 and TRBJ1-1; D unresolved. CDR1 and CDR2 from the germline V gene are LNHDA and SQIVND (reference sequence). V was clipped by 7 bases and J by 3 bases, with 21 bases between them. The CDR3 has 16 residues. CDR3 nucleotides: TGTGCCAGTAATCCAAGTAGGAGTGGGTTGGACACTGAAGCTTTCTTT. This encodes CASNPSRSGLDTEAFF.

This clone has only a few counts. V and J are TRBV27 and TRBJ2-7, with 8 bases lining up with TRBD2. The CDR3 runs to 12 residues. V trimming: 10 bases; J trimming: 0 bases; junction bases outside the gene matches: 2. In germline, CDR1 is MNHEY, CDR2 SMNVEV (reference sequence). CDR3 DNA: TGTGCCACGGGAGGGGCCTCCTACGAGCAGTACTTC. Protein sequence: CATGGASYEQYF.

CDR3 in DNA: TGTGCCAGCAGCTCTAACAGGGGGCTCTCCTACGAGCAGTACTTC. As protein: CASSSNRGLSYEQYF. The chain is built from TRBV6-5 and TRBJ2-7, with TRBD1 identical over 9 bases. The CDR3 runs 15 residues. The V gene end was trimmed by 6 bases and the J gene end by 0 bases; junction bases not matched to a gene: 6. CDR1 and CDR2 (germline): MNHEY, SVGAGI.

The chain carries TRBV11-3 and TRBJ2-1, with 11 bases identical to TRBD2. Germline V gene data show CDR1 as SGHNT and CDR2 as YENEEA. Trimming cost V 4 bases and J 5 bases; bases outside gene matches: 7. This CDR3 region has 16 residues. The CDR3 is CASSSGVTSGNNEQFF. CDR3 nucleotide sequence: TGTGCCAGCAGCTCTGGGGTGACTAGCGGGAACAATGAGCAGTTCTTC.

The chain employs TRBV11-2 and TRBJ2-1; 12 nucleotides agree with TRBD1. CDR3 size: 16 residues. Germline V gene lookup returns CDR1 SGHAT and CDR2 FQNNGV. J lost 9 bases, V lost 5 bases, and 11 bases had no gene match. This CDR3 reads CASSPLLGQGALEQFF. CDR3 bases: TGTGCCAGCAGCCCCCTCTTGGGACAGGGGGCGCTTGAGCAGTTCTTC.

The chain combines TRBV2 with TRBJ2-7, with 8 positions matching TRBD2. Looked up from germline, CDR1 is SNHLY and CDR2 is FYNNEI. The V segment lost 5 bases and the J segment 3 bases; nucleotides outside the gene matches: 6. This CDR3 spans 14 amino acids. In nucleotides, the CDR3 is TGTGCCAGCAGTACCGGGGGGGGTTACTACGAGCAGTACTTC. This sequence encodes CASSTGGGYYEQYF.

This chain links TRBV7-9 with TRBJ2-1; 9 nucleotides align to TRBD2. There are 15 residues in the CDR3. V lost 2 bases and J lost 10; bases outside the gene matches: 9. CDR1 and CDR2 from the germline V gene are SEHNR and FQNEAQ (reference sequence). The CDR3 loop is CASSLLSGGSGEQFF. For the CDR3, the DNA is TGTGCCAGCAGCTTATTGAGCGGGGGGTCGGGGGAGCAGTTCTTC.

This clone was detected only a few times. The V call is TRBV30, the J call TRBJ1-3; D not resolved. V dropped 4 bases and J dropped 4 bases, with 14 bases sitting between them. This CDR3 region has 14 residues. The germline CDR1 and CDR2 sequences are GTSNPN and SVGIG (reference sequence). CDR3 sequence: CAWKEPAVGNTIYF. CDR3 nucleotide sequence: TGTGCCTGGAAGGAGCCAGCAGTCGGAAACACCATATATTTT.

The V and J genes are TRBV28 and TRBJ1-4; a possible D gene is TRBD1 (5 bases). Germline V gene sequence: CDR1 MDHEN, CDR2 SYDVKM. The CDR3 has 14 amino acids. Trimming shortened V by 3 bases and J by 4 bases, and 9 bases separated the two germline ends. CDR3 sequence reads: CASSLVQGNEKLFF. In nucleotides, the CDR3 is TGTGCCAGCAGTTTGGTCCAGGGTAATGAAAAACTGTTTTTT.